Detailed here is one T cell receptor beta chain. The target antigen is unknown. The source of the sample is a study of CD8 T cells in Susac syndrome. Negative isolation yielded the CD8+ and CD4+ T cells, while FACS enriched the TEMRA cells. Germline V gene sequence: CDR1 MNHEY, CDR2 SVGAGI. Trimming removed 0 bases from V and 9 bases from J, with 11 bases in between. This CDR3 comprises 13 residues. Study findings and constraints: As the study acknowledged, the number of individuals who were part of its TCR sequencing and HLA analysis was relatively small.

Random hexamers were used to reverse transcribe the RNA input (roughly 0.5 to 1 ug). The immunoSEQ assay covered 54 Vbeta and 13 Jbeta segments for CDR3. One entry per CDR3 protein results from TCRdb running MiXCR on the immunoSEQ multiplex PCR reads. This sample yields about 300,000 distinct CDR3 sequences, of which roughly 85% are seen a single time; approximately 0.2% belongs to the top ten. This chain uses TRBV6-5 with TRBJ1-2, with no clear D. Sample: CD8+ T cells from PBMCs. The receptor was isolated from a human donor with multiple sclerosis. The CDR3 sequence: CASSYSGLESYTF. The CDR3 DNA is TGTGCCAGCAGTTACTCAGGGCTTGAAAGCTACACCTTC.